A single sample is the source of the 15 T cell receptor beta chains below, sequenced in a study of blood T cells in healthy people across ages. Using a J-beta primer mix together with a sample-barcoded 5' primer, a second PCR was run for roughly 7 to 12 cycles. TCRdb analysed the 5' RACE reads with MiXCR anew, one entry per CDR3 protein. The sample yields approximately 2,000,000 distinct CDR3 sequences, 30% to 40% seen once. Material: blood. These receptors were obtained from a human donor in good health.

Comment on this clonotype: This sequence may be a read error, since a much larger clone differs from it by one base. The J gene is TRBJ2-1, the V gene TRBV7-9, with D tentatively TRBD2 (5 bases). The J call may be mistaken, given a closer DNA end match to TRBJ2-7. Germline V CDR1 and CDR2: SEHNR, FQNEAQ (reference sequence). CDR3 length: 14 amino acids. CDR3: CASSSGGWGREQYF. DNA of the CDR3: TGTGCCAGCAGCTCTGGCGGGTGGGGTCGAGAGCAGTACTTC.

This chain connects TRBV3-1 to TRBJ1-1; D gene ambiguous. The V gene's germline CDR1 is LGHDT and CDR2 YNNKEL (reference sequence). This CDR3 is 14 amino acids long. V lost 1 base and J lost 3, with 9 bases in between. CDR3 region: CASSQVQRDTEAFF. As DNA, the CDR3 is TGTGCCAGCAGCCAAGTCCAGCGAGACACTGAAGCTTTCTTT. Using reference TRBV3-1 and TRBJ1-1 for the parts outside the CDR3, the full variable domain is DTAVSQTPKYLVTQMGNDKSIKCEQNLGHDTMYWYKQDSKKFLKIMFSYNNKELIINETVPNRFSPKSPDKAHLNLHINSLELGDSAVYFCASSQVQRDTEAFFGQGTRLTVV.

The genes are TRBV7-9 and TRBJ2-7; 7 bases are shared with TRBD1. Germline CDR1 is SEHNR and CDR2 is FQNEAQ (reference sequence). The CDR3 covers 12 residues. V dropped 8 bases and J dropped 0; count of bases not matched to a gene: 1. The CDR3 here is CASGTASYEQYF. CDR3 DNA: TGTGCCAGCGGGACAGCCTCCTACGAGCAGTACTTC.

The chain links TRBV7-2 to TRBJ2-7; TRBD2 matches at 13 bases. The J call is doubtful: the DNA matches TRBJ2-5 better. Germline V lookup: CDR1 SGHTA, CDR2 FQGNSA. There are 16 residues in the CDR3. The CDR3 nucleotides are TGTGCCAGCAGCTTAAGGACTAGCGGGGGTGTGGAGACCCAGTACTTC. Translated: CASSLRTSGGVETQYF.

Notes on this clonotype: A junction boundary mismatches the germline segment, possibly from a read error. The gene calls are TRBV6-2 or TRBV6-3 and TRBJ1-1, with 7 nucleotides matching TRBD1. The germline gives CDR1 MNHEY, CDR2 SVGEGT. The CDR3 has 14 amino acids. The CDR3 spells CVSRQGLTGTEAFF. CDR3 sequence (DNA): TGTGTCAGCAGACAGGGTCTGACTGGCACTGAAGCTTTCTTT.

In this sample, this clonotype turned up many times. This chain joins TRBV29-1 and TRBJ2-1; 7 bases agree with TRBD1. Germline assignment: CDR1 SQVTM and CDR2 ANQGSEA. Losses at the gene ends were 5 bases for V and 2 bases for J; bases not matched to a gene: 6. The CDR3 consists of 14 residues. CDR3 residues: CSVTDRLTYNEQFF. The DNA of the CDR3 is TGCAGCGTTACGGACAGGTTGACCTACAATGAGCAGTTCTTC.

Worth noting for this clonotype: One junction end does not reproduce the germline sequence, and a read error may be involved. J is TRBJ1-5 and V is TRBV25-1; 7 bases line up with TRBD1. This CDR3 region has 16 residues. Germline loops: CDR1 MGHDK, CDR2 SYGVNS. CDR3 sequence reads: CASTDRAGGRNRPQHF. The DNA of the CDR3 is TGTGCCAGCACCGACAGGGCCGGGGGGCGCAATCGGCCCCAGCATTTT.

This CDR3 is CASKRLATNEKLFF. The CDR3, as DNA: TGTGCCAGCAAACGCCTCGCAACTAATGAAAAACTGTTTTTT. The chain is built from TRBV28 and TRBJ1-4; D is uncertain. CDR1 is MDHEN and CDR2 is SYDVKM in the germline V gene. The V and J ends lost 7 bases and 0 bases respectively, with 9 bases between them. CDR3 length: 14 amino acids.

There are a few counts of this clonotype. The rearrangement joins TRBV7-3 to TRBJ1-1; D not resolved. Germline V gives CDR1 SGHTA, CDR2 FQGTGA. Trimming stripped 0 bases from V and 1 base from J, with 9 bases between. The CDR3 is made up of 15 amino acids. The DNA for the CDR3 is TGTGCCAGCAGCTTAACTAGGGAGACGAACACTGAAGCTTTCTTT. Its translation: CASSLTRETNTEAFF.

This clonotype was recorded a few times. The genes are TRBV2 and TRBJ2-7; possible D gene TRBD1, 6 bases. The germline V and J ends were trimmed by 10 bases and 4 bases, with 14 bases remaining between them. The CDR3 totals 12 residues. Germline CDR1 reads SNHLY; CDR2 reads FYNNEI. CDR3 residues: CAKGDGSYEQYF. In DNA, the CDR3 is TGTGCCAAGGGGGACGGTTCTTACGAGCAGTACTTC. Looking up the rest from reference TRBV2 and TRBJ2-7 gives the full variable domain: EPEVTQTPSHQVTQMGQEVILRCVPISNHLYFYWYRQILGQKVEFLVSFYNNEISEKSEIFDDQFSVERPDGSNFTLKIRSTKLEDSAMYFCAKGDGSYEQYFGPGTRLTVT.

The chain joins TRBV9 to TRBJ2-7, with D possibly being TRBD2 (7 bases). V lost 0 bases to trimming and J lost 5 bases, with 15 bases between them. This CDR3 comprises 15 residues. Germline CDR1 reads SGDLS; CDR2 reads YYNGEE. In nucleotides, the CDR3 is TGTGCCAGCAGCGTAGGGGGGGGCGCGGGTAACGAGCAGTACTTC. It specifies CASSVGGGAGNEQYF.

The table lists this clonotype with a few counts. The chain links TRBV5-1 to TRBJ1-1, with D possibly being TRBD1 (6 bases). The CDR3 contains 15 residues. Germline V lookup: CDR1 SGHRS, CDR2 YFSETQ. V was trimmed by 4 bases and J by 4 bases, leaving 17 bases between them. The CDR3 region is CASSVLRGAVTEAFF. The DNA for the CDR3 is TGCGCCAGCAGCGTTCTTCGGGGGGCGGTCACTGAAGCTTTCTTT.

The V and J genes are TRBV5-1 and TRBJ1-1; D ambiguous. The germline V and J ends were trimmed by 1 base and 9 bases, with 19 bases remaining between them. This CDR3 has 15 amino acids. In germline, CDR1 is SGHRS, CDR2 YFSETQ. The CDR3: CASSLSFLGQDKAFF. The CDR3 DNA is TGCGCCAGCAGCTTGAGTTTTCTAGGGCAGGATAAAGCTTTCTTT.

The V and J genes are TRBV6-1 and TRBJ2-1; a weak D match, TRBD1 (5 bases). The CDR3 spans 17 residues. Per the germline V gene, CDR1 is MNHNS and CDR2 is SASEGT. The V end lost 1 base, the J end lost 2 bases, and 15 bases lay between the germline ends. CDR3 DNA sequence: TGTGCCAGCAGTGAAGGGTGGGGCAGGGCGACCTACAATGAGCAGTTCTTC. Amino acids: CASSEGWGRATYNEQFF.

This clonotype occurred a few times. The chain couples TRBV6-2 or TRBV6-3 to TRBJ2-6; possible D gene TRBD1, 6 bases. This CDR3 has 16 residues. V was trimmed by 6 bases and J by 2 bases, leaving 14 bases between them. Germline loops: CDR1 MNHEY, CDR2 SVGEGT. CDR3 loop: CASSLQGTPGANVLTF. CDR3 bases: TGTGCCAGCAGCCTACAGGGTACTCCTGGGGCCAACGTCCTGACTTTC.